Included here is one T cell receptor beta chain sequence, with context. The target antigen is unknown. TCRdb re-called the reads through MiXCR, storing one row per CDR3 protein. The sample lists about 770,000 distinct CDR3 sequences, roughly 28% occurring once. These data come from a study of T cell repertoires in cytomegalovirus infection. Study information: Selection of CMV epitopes for the study included recently identified HLA-C-restricted and well-studied HLA-B-restricted ones. CMV infection plus the matching HLA type was flagged by public TCR beta signatures.

The V end lost 0 bases, the J end lost 4 bases, and 11 bases lay between the germline ends. This CDR3 is built from 15 residues. Looked up from germline, CDR1 is SGDLS and CDR2 is YYNGEE. Points from the study as a whole: What dominated the ex vivo response were HLA-C-restricted CMV-specific TCR beta clonotypes.

The chain is built from TRBV9 and TRBJ2-4; tentative D call: TRBD1 (7 bases). Sequenced here: cultured CD8+ T cells from PBMCs, sampled from culture after CMV antigen stimulation. This receptor was obtained from a human donor in good health (CMV status not recorded). Some clones in this sample may be carry-over from other donors' samples. CDR3 bases: TGTGCCAGCAGCGTAGGCGGGACAGCAAAAAACATTCAGTACTTC. Translation gives CASSVGGTAKNIQYF.